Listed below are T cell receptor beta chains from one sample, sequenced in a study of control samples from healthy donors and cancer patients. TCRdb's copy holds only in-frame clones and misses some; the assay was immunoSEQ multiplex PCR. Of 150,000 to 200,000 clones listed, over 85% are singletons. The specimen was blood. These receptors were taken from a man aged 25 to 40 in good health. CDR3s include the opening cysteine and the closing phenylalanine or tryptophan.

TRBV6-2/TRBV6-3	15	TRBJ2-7	CASSYSEGGTYEQYF
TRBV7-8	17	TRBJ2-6	CASSKLAGSSGANVLTF
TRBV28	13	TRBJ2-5	CASSLPALETQYF
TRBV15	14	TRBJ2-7	CATSRVTGRDEQYF
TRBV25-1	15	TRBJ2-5	CASSLGGRGQETQYF
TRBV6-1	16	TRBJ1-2	CASSVATGIANYGYTF
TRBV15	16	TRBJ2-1	CATSRDHQTWGNEQFF
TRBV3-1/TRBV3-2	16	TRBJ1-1	CASSPRDRGMNTEAFF
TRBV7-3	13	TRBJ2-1	CASSLGLLNEQFF
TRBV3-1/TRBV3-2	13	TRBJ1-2	CASSQGAGPGYTF
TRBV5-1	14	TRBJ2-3	CASSPDGRGYTQYF
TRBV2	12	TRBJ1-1	CASTKDRAMAFF
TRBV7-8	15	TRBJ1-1	CASSSRQGRETEAFF
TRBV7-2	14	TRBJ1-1	CASSLGHKNTEAFF
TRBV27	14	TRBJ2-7	CASSTSRGPYEQYF
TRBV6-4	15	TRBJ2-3	CASSDRLAGRHTQYF
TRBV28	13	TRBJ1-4	CASSLDKNEKLFF
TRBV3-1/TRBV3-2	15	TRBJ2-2	CASSQGTGYSGELFF
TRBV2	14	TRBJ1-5	CASSGIWGNQPQHF
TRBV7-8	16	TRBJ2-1	CASSLGPEGSYNEQFF
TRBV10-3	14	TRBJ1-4	CAISEFGHAQELFF
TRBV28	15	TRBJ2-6	CASSRGSSGANVLTF
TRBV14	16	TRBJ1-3	CASSQRAAGSGNTIYF
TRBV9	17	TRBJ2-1	CASSGGPLAGGYNEQFF
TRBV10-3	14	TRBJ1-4	CAISESSGNEKLFF
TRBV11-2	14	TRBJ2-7	CASSPSFASYEQYF
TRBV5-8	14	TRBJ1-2	CASRRPGKARGYTF
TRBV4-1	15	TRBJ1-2	CASSQDATQDYGYTF
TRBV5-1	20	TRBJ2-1	CASSLAGGGGTLSSYNEQFF
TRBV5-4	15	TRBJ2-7	CASSSLAGDNYEQYF
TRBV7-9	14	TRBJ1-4	CASSAITGNEKLFF
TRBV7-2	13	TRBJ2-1	CASSFRDGGEQFF
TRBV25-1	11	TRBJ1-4	CASSEAGKLFF
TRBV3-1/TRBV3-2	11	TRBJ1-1	CASRDSFKAFF
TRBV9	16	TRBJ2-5	CASSVGRGSKKETQYF
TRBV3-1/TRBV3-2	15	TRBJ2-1	CASSQGFPSYNEQFF
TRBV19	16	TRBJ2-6	CASSTRTFSGANVLTF
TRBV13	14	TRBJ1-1	CASSLEVSVSEAFF
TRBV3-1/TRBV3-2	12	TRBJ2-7	CAITASSYEQYF
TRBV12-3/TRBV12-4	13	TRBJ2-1	CASSPGGAGEQFF
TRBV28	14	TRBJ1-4	CASFPGRTNEKLFF
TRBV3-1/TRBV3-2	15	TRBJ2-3	CASSQVENPKDTQYF
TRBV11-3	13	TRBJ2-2	CASSLWGHRELFF
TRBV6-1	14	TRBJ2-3	CASSDRSFADTQYF
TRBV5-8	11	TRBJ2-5	CASSLQWAQYF
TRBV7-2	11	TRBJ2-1	CASSFTYEQFF
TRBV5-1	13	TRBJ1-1	CASSLSENTEAFF
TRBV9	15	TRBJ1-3	CASSVETGYGNTIYF
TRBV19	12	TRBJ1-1	CASSMVNTEAFF
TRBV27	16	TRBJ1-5	CASSYRHRDSNQPQHF
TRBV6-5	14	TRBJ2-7	CASSYSTGLGEQYF
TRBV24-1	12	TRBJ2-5	CATSDRQETQYF
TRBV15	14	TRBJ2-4	CATSRIQGWNIQYF